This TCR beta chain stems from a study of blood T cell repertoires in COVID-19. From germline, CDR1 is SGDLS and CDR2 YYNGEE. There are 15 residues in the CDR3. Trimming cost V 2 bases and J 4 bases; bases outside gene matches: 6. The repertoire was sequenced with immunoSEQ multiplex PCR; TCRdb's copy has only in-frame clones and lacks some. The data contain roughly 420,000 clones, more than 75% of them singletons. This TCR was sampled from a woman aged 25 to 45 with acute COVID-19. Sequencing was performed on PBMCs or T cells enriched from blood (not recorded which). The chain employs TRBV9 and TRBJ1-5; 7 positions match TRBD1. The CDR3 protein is CASSVGPTGNQPQHF. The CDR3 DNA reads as TGTGCCAGCAGCGTGGGACCGACAGGGAATCAGCCCCAGCATTTT.